Sequencing of this TCR beta chain was carried out in a study of molecular identifiers for immune sequencing clone quantification. Listed TCR primers and previously described methods were used for bulk TCR libraries. Via MiXCR, TCRdb re-called the PCR reads, giving one row per CDR3 protein. In the table there are around 40,000 distinct CDR3 sequences, under 20% of which are singletons. The CDR3 has 15 residues. Per the germline V gene, CDR1 is MNHEY and CDR2 is SVGAGI. The J segment lost 5 bases and the V segment lost 0 bases, leaving 2 bases of the junction unmatched. General study points: Clones that had above 20 RNA copies took up over 99% of effector molecules but under 1% in naive cells.

This clonotype was found many times. The target antigen is unknown. The sorting of naive CD8 T cells used the CD8+CD4-CCR7+CD45RA+ phenotype. The chain is built from TRBV6-5 and TRBJ2-3; 10 bases line up with TRBD2. This TCR came from a human donor in good health. Some libraries in this study had Jurkat cell RNA spiked in. The specimen was naive CD8+ T cells from blood, with Jurkat cell RNA spiked in. As to subset: FACS-sorted CD8+CD4-CCR7+CD45RA+ naive T cells. As DNA, the CDR3 is TGTGCCAGCAGTTACTCGGGACTAGCGCTAGATACGCAGTATTTT. Its translation is CASSYSGLALDTQYF.